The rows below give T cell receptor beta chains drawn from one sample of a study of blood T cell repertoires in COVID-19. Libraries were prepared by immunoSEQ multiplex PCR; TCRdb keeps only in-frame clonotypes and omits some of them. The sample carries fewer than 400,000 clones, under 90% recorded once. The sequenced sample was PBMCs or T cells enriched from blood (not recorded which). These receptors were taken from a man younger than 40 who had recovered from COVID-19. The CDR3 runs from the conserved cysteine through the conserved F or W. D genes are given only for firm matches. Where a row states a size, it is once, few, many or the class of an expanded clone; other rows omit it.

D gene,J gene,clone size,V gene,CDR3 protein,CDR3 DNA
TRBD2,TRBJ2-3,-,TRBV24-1,CATSDPQREVGDTQYF,TGTGCCACCAGTGATCCTCAGCGGGAGGTCGGAGATACGCAGTATTTT
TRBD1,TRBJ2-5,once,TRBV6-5,CASSPGTVVVQTQYF,TGTGCCAGCAGTCCAGGGACAGTAGTGGTACAGACCCAGTACTTC
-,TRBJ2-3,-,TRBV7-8,CASSMGTPNWLDTQYF,TGTGCCAGCAGCATGGGGACTCCGAACTGGTTAGATACGCAGTATTTT
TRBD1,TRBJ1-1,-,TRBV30,CALERAGGNTEAFF,TGTGCCTTGGAGAGGGCAGGGGGGAACACTGAAGCTTTCTTT
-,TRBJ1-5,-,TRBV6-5,CASQLRFGAGQPQHF,TGTGCCAGTCAGTTACGGTTTGGGGCTGGACAGCCCCAGCATTTT
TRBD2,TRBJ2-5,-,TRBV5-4,CAVVAGGLNQETQYF,TGTGCCGTAGTAGCCGGGGGGTTGAACCAAGAGACCCAGTACTTC
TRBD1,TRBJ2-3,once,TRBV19,CAASQGRGDTQYF,TGTGCCGCCTCACAGGGGAGAGGAGATACGCAGTATTTT
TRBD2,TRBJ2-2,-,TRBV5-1,CASKGTSGGTGELFF,TGCGCCAGCAAGGGGACTAGCGGGGGCACCGGGGAGCTGTTTTTT
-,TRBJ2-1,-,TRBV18,CASSPIGGNEQFF,TGTGCCAGCTCACCTATCGGGGGCAATGAGCAGTTCTTC
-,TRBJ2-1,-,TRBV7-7,CASSLTDNYNEQFF,TGTGCTAGCAGTCTCACGGACAATTACAATGAGCAGTTCTTC
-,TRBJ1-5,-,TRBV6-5,CASSIDKAHQPQHF,TGTGCCAGCAGTATAGACAAGGCCCATCAGCCCCAGCATTTT